The rows below give T cell receptor beta chains drawn from one sample of a study of blood T cell repertoires in COVID-19. Generated by immunoSEQ multiplex PCR, the TCRdb table keeps only in-frame clones and is missing some. The sample carries approximately 100,000 clones, 85% recorded once. Sequenced material: peripheral blood. Receptor source: a woman in her sixties or seventies with active or convalescent COVID-19. Both conserved end residues are part of each CDR3. D genes are given only for firm matches. Expanded clones get a size class; other rows say once, few or many, or leave the size out.

CDR3 DNA	CDR3 protein	clone size	D gene	J gene	V gene
TGTGCCAGCTCACCACGCGGGATCGACACCGGGGAGCTGTTTTTT	CASSPRGIDTGELFF	NA	NA	TRBJ2-2	TRBV18
TGTGCCAGCATTTGGAAGGGGGGGGAAAGTCAGCCCCAGCATTTT	CASIWKGGESQPQHF	NA	NA	TRBJ1-5	TRBV27
TGTGCCACCACCCCGGCCGGGAAAAATCAGCCCCAGCATTTT	CATTPAGKNQPQHF	NA	NA	TRBJ1-5	TRBV15
TGTGCCAGCAGCTTATACAGGGGGCAAGAGACCCAGTACTTC	CASSLYRGQETQYF	NA	TRBD1	TRBJ2-5	TRBV7-2
TGCGCCAGCAAGGACAGGGGTAATTCACCCCTCCACTTT	CASKDRGNSPLHF	once	TRBD1	TRBJ1-6	TRBV4-1
TGTGCCAGCAGTTCCGGGACAGTGAACACTGAAGCTTTCTTT	CASSSGTVNTEAFF	NA	TRBD1	TRBJ1-1	TRBV6-6
TGTGCCAGCAGTTTAGCGGGACAGGGGAACTATGGCTACACCTTC	CASSLAGQGNYGYTF	NA	TRBD1	TRBJ1-2	TRBV28
TGTGCCAGCAGCCAAGTTGGCAATTCACCCCTCCACTTT	CASSQVGNSPLHF	NA	NA	TRBJ1-6	TRBV3-1/TRBV3-2
TGTGCCAGCAGCCAAGTCACCTTGGATAGCGCAGATACGCAGTATTTT	CASSQVTLDSADTQYF	NA	NA	TRBJ2-3	TRBV3-1/TRBV3-2
TGTGCCAGCAGCCTGGGACTGGCCACAGATACGCAGTATTTT	CASSLGLATDTQYF	NA	NA	TRBJ2-3	TRBV9
TGTGCCAGCAGCAAGAGGGTAACGGTGTACGAGCAGTACTTC	CASSKRVTVYEQYF	NA	NA	TRBJ2-7	TRBV3-1/TRBV3-2
TGTGCCAGCTCACCAGGGAAGGGGGCTGGTGAGCAGTACTTC	CASSPGKGAGEQYF	NA	TRBD1	TRBJ2-7	TRBV18
TGTGCCAGCTCGCAAACAGGGGTGATAGGGCAGCCCCAGCATTTT	CASSQTGVIGQPQHF	once	TRBD1	TRBJ1-5	TRBV18
TGTGCCAGCAGTTTGCTGGAGGCCGCATCCTACGAGCAGTACTTC	CASSLLEAASYEQYF	NA	NA	TRBJ2-7	TRBV6-2/TRBV6-3
TGTGCCAGCAGTGAAGGGGTAAATCAGCCCCAGCATTTT	CASSEGVNQPQHF	NA	NA	TRBJ1-5	TRBV6-4
TGTGCCAGCGGACAGGGAGGCGGCTACACCTTC	CASGQGGGYTF	NA	TRBD1	TRBJ1-2	TRBV7-6
TGTGCCAGTAGTATGCGGGGACAGGGGGCTATAACCTCCTACAATGAGCAGTTCTTC	CASSMRGQGAITSYNEQFF	NA	TRBD1	TRBJ2-1	TRBV19
TGTGCCAGCAGGACAAGCGGGGGGGCGACCGGGGAGCTGTTTTTT	CASRTSGGATGELFF	NA	TRBD2	TRBJ2-2	TRBV7-6
TGCGCCAGCAGCTTGGCTTCCCTCGGGTCCGGGGAGCTGTTTTTT	CASSLASLGSGELFF	NA	NA	TRBJ2-2	TRBV5-1
TGTGCCAGCAGTTTGGGGGGGCGGACCGGGGAGCTGTTTTTT	CASSLGGRTGELFF	NA	NA	TRBJ2-2	TRBV28
TGTGCCAGCAGCCCAGGGTCGAGAAGGCCCCAGCATTTT	CASSPGSRRPQHF	once	NA	TRBJ1-5	TRBV12-3/TRBV12-4
TGTGCCAGCAGGCAACTAGCGGGAGAGACCCAGTACTTC	CASRQLAGETQYF	NA	TRBD2	TRBJ2-5	TRBV6-5
TGTGCCAGCTCACCGGAGACAGCCGACATCTATGGCTACACCTTC	CASSPETADIYGYTF	NA	NA	TRBJ1-2	TRBV18
TGTGCCAGTAGTATTTTTACGGCGGAACAAGAGACCCAGTACTTC	CASSIFTAEQETQYF	once	NA	TRBJ2-5	TRBV19
TGTGCCAGCAGCTCGAGACAGGACCACAATGAGCAGTTCTTC	CASSSRQDHNEQFF	NA	NA	TRBJ2-1	TRBV5-4
TGTGCCAGCACTAAAAAGGCGGGGGGAGATTCTGGAAACACCATATATTTT	CASTKKAGGDSGNTIYF	NA	NA	TRBJ1-3	TRBV21-1
TGCGCCAGCAGCCCCGGAGCAGCGAGCTCCTATAATTCACCCCTCCACTTT	CASSPGAASSYNSPLHF	NA	NA	TRBJ1-6	TRBV4-3
TGTGCCAGCAGCTCGGCGGGGGGGAACACTGAAGCTTTCTTT	CASSSAGGNTEAFF	once	NA	TRBJ1-1	TRBV11-3
TGTGCCAGTAGTATAGGAAACAGCAATTCTGAAAAACTGTTTTTT	CASSIGNSNSEKLFF	NA	NA	TRBJ1-4	TRBV19
TGTGCCAGTAAACAGAGCTCTGGGGCCAACGTCCTGACTTTC	CASKQSSGANVLTF	NA	NA	TRBJ2-6	TRBV9
TGTGCCAGCAGCCCGCTCCGGCTAGCGGGAGTCACCGGGGAGCTGTTTTTT	CASSPLRLAGVTGELFF	NA	TRBD2	TRBJ2-2	TRBV6-2/TRBV6-3
TGTGCCAGCAGCTTAGGCGGGTCCAGCTCCTACAATGAGCAGTTCTTC	CASSLGGSSSYNEQFF	NA	NA	TRBJ2-1	TRBV7-2
TGTGCCAGCAGCGGTACAGGGGTTGACTACGAGCAGTACTTC	CASSGTGVDYEQYF	NA	TRBD1	TRBJ2-7	TRBV7-9
TGCAGTGCTAGTAAGGTCAGGGGGAGCGAGCAGTACTTC	CSASKVRGSEQYF	NA	TRBD1	TRBJ2-7	TRBV20-1
TGTGCCAGCAAAGAGTTGGAGCAGGGTACTGAAGCTTTCTTT	CASKELEQGTEAFF	NA	NA	TRBJ1-1	TRBV11-3
TGTGCCAGCAGTTCCCGAACACCGGGACAGGGGAACTATGGCTACACCTTC	CASSSRTPGQGNYGYTF	few	TRBD1	TRBJ1-2	TRBV27
TGTGCCAGCAGTCTGACTAGCCAAACCGAGCAGTACTTC	CASSLTSQTEQYF	NA	TRBD2	TRBJ2-7	TRBV12-3/TRBV12-4
TGTGCCAGCAGCTTAGCGGGACAGGGGGCAAGGTCGACAGATACGCAGTATTTT	CASSLAGQGARSTDTQYF	NA	TRBD1	TRBJ2-3	TRBV11-2
TGTGCCAGCAGCCCGGGACAGGTCGTTAATGAAAAACTGTTTTTT	CASSPGQVVNEKLFF	NA	TRBD1	TRBJ1-4	TRBV9
TGTGCCAGCAGCTTAAGCTTAGGAGTCTCTGGGGCCAACGTCCTGACTTTC	CASSLSLGVSGANVLTF	NA	NA	TRBJ2-6	TRBV7-2
TGTGCCAGCAGCGTAGTGGCGGGAGGGCCAGATACGCAGTATTTT	CASSVVAGGPDTQYF	NA	TRBD2	TRBJ2-3	TRBV9